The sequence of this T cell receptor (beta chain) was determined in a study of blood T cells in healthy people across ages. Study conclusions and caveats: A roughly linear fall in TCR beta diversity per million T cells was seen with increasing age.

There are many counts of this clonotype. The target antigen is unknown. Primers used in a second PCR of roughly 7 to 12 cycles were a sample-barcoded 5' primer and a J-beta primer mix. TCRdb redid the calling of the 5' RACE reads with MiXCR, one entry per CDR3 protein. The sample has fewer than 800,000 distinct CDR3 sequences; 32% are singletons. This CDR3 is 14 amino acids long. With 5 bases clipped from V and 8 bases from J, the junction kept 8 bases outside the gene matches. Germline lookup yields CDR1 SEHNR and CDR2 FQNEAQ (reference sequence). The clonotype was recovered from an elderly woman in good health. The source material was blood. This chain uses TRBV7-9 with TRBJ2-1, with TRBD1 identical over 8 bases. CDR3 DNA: TGTGCCAGCAGCCCAACAGGGGGAATCGATGAGCAGTTCTTC. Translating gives CASSPTGGIDEQFF.